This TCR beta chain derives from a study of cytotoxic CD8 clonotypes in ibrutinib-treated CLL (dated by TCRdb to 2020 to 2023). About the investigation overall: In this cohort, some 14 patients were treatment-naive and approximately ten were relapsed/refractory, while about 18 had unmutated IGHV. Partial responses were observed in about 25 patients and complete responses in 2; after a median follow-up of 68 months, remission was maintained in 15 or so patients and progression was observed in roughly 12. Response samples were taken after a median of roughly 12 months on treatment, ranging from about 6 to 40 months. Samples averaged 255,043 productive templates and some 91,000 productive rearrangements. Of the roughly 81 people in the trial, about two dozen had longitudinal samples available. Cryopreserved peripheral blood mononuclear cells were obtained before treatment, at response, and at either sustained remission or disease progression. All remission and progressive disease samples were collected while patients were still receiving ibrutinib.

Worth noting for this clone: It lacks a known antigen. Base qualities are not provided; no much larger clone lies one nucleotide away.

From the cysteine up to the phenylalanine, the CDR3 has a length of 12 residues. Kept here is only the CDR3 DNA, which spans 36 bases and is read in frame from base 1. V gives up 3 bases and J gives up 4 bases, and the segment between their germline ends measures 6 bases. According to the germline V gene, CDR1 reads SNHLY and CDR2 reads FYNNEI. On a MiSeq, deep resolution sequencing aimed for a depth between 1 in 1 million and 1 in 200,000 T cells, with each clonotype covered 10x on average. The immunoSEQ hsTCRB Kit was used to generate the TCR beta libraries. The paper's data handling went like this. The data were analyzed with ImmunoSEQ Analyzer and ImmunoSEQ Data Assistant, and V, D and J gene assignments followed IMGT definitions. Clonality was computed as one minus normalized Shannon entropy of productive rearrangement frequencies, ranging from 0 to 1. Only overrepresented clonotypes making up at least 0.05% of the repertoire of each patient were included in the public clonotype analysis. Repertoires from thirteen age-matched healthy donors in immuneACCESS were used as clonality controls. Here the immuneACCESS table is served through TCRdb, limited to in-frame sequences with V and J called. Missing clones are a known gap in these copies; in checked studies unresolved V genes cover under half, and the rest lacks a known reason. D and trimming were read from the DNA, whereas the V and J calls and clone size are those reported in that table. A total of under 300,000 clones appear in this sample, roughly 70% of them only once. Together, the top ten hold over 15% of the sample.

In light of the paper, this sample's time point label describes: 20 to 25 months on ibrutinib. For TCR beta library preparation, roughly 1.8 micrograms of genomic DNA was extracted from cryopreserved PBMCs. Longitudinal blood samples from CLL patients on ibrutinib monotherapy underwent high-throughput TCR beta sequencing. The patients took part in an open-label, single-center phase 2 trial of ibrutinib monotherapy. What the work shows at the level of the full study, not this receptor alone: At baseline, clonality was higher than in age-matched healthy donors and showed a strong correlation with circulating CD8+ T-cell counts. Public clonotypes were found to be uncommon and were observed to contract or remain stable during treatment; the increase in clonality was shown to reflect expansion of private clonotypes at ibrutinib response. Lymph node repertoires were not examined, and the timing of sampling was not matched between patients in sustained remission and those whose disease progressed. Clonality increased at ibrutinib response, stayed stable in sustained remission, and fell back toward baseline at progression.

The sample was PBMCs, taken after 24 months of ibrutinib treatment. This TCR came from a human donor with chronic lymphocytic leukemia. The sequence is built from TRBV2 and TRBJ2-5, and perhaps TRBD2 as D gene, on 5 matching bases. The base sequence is TGTGCCAGCAGTGACGCGGGAGAGACCCAGTACTTC. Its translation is CASSDAGETQYF.